This T cell receptor beta chain is from a study of T cell changes during pregnancy in multiple sclerosis. Sequencing was performed with immunoSEQ multiplex PCR; in TCRdb, only in-frame clones are kept and a portion is missing. The sample gives about 46,000 clones, 91% of which show up once; around 10% is in the top ten. The sample holds one count of this clone. The CDR3 covers 15 residues. Germline loops: CDR1 MNHEY, CDR2 SMNVEV (reference sequence). Trimming left V 6 bases short and J 2 bases short, with 14 bases between. The sample here was CD8+ T cells from peripheral blood mononuclear cells, taken after pregnancy. The chain is built from TRBV27 and TRBJ2-1; tentatively, D is TRBD1 (5 bases). The TCR sequence derives from a female donor with multiple sclerosis, enrolled in a pregnancy study. The CDR3 DNA sequence: TGTGCCAGCAGCCGCCAGGACACGACCTACAATGAGCAGTTCTTC. Translation gives CASSRQDTTYNEQFF.